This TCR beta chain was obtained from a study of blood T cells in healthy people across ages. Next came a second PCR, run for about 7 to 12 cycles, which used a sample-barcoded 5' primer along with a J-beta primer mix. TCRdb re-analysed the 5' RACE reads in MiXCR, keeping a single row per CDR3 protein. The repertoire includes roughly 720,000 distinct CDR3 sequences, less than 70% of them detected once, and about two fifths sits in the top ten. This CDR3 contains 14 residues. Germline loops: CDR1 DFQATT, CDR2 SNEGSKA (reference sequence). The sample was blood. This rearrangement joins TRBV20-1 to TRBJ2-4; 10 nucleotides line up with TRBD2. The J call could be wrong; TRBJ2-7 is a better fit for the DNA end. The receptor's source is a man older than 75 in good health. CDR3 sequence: CSARETGTSDEQYF. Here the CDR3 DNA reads TGCAGTGCTAGAGAAACCGGGACTAGCGACGAGCAGTACTTC.